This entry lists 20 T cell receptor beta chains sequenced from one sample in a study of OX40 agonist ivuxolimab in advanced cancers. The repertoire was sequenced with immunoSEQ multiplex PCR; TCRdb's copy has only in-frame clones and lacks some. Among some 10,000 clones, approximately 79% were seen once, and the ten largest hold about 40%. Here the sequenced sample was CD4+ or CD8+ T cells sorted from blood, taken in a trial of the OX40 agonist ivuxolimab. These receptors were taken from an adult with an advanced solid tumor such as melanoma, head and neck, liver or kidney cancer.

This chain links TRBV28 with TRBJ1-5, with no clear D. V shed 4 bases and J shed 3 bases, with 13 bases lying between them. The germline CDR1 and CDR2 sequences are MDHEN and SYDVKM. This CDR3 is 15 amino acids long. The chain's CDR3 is CASSSDFKANQPQHF. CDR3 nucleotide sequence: TGTGCCAGCAGTTCGGACTTCAAGGCCAATCAGCCCCAGCATTTT.

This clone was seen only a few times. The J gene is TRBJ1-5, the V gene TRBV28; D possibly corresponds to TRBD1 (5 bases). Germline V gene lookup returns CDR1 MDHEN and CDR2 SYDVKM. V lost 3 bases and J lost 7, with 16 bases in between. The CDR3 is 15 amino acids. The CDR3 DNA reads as TGTGCCAGCAGTTTGTCAGGGAGTTCTTGGCAGCCCCAGCATTTT. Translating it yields CASSLSGSSWQPQHF.

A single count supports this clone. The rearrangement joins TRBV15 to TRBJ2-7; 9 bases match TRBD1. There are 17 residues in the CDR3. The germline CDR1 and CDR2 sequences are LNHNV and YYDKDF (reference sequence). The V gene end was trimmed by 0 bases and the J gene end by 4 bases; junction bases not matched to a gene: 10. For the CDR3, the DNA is TGTGCCACCAGCAGAGATTTTCCCGGGACAGGGTTATACGAGCAGTACTTC. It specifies CATSRDFPGTGLYEQYF.

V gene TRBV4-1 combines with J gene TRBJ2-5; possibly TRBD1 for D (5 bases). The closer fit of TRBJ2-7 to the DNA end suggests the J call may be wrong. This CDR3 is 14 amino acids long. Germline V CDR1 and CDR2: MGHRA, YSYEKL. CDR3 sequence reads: CASSQGSRAYEQYF. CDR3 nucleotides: TGCGCCAGCAGCCAAGGATCCAGGGCGTACGAGCAGTACTTC.

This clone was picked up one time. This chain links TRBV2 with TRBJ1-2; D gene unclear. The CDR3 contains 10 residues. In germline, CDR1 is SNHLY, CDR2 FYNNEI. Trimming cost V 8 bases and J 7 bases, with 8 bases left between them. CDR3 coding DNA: TGTGCCAGCGAGAGCGTTGGCTACACCTTC. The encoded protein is CASESVGYTF.

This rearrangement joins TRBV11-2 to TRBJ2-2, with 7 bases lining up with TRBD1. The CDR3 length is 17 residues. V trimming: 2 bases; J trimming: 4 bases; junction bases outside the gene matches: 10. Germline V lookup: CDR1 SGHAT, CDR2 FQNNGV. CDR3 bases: TGTGCCAGCAGCTTAATAGAGCGACAGGGTGGCACCGGGGAGCTGTTTTTT. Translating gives CASSLIERQGGTGELFF.

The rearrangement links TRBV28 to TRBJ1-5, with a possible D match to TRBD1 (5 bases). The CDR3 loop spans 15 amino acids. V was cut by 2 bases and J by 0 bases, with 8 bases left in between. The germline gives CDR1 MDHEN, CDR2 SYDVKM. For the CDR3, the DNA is TGTGCCAGCAGTTTACAGGGCTATAGCAATCAGCCCCAGCATTTT. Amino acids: CASSLQGYSNQPQHF. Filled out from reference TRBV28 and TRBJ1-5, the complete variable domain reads DVKVTQSSRYLVKRTGEKVFLECVQDMDHENMFWYRQDPGLGLRLIYFSYDVKMKEKGDIPEGYSVSREKKERFSLILESASTNQTSMYLCASSLQGYSNQPQHFGDGTRLSIL.

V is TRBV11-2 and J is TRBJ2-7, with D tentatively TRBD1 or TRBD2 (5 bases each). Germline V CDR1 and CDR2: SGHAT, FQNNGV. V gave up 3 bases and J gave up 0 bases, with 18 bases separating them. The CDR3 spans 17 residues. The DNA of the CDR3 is TGTGCCAGCAGCTTTTGGGGAGTGGGGGTGATCTCCTACGAGCAGTACTTC. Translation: CASSFWGVGVISYEQYF.

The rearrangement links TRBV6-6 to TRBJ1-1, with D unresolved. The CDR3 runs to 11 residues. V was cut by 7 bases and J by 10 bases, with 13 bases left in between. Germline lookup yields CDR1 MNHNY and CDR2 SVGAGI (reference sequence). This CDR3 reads CASTTQRSAFF. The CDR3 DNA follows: TGTGCCAGCACGACACAGCGGTCAGCTTTCTTT.

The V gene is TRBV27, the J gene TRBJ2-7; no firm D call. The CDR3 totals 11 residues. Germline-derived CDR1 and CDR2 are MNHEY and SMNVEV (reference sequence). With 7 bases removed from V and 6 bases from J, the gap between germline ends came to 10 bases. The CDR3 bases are TGTGCCAGCACCTCCTTGGGCGAGCAGTACTTC. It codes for CASTSLGEQYF.

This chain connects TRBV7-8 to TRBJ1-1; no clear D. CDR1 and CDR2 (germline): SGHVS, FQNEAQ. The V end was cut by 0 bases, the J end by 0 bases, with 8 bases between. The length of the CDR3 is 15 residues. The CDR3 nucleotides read TGTGCCAGCAGCTTAGCTCCGGTGATGAACACTGAAGCTTTCTTT. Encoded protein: CASSLAPVMNTEAFF.

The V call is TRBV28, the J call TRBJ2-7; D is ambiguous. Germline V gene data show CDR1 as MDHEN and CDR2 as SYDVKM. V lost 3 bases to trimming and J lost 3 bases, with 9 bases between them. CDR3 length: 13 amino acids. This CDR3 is CASSFAEFYEQYF. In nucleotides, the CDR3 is TGTGCCAGCAGTTTTGCCGAGTTCTACGAGCAGTACTTC.

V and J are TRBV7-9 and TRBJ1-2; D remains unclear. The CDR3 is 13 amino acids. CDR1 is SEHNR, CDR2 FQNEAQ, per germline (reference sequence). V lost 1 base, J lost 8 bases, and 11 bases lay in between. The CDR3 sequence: CASSLGAGGGYTF. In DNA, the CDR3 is TGTGCCAGCAGCTTAGGCGCGGGTGGCGGCTACACCTTC. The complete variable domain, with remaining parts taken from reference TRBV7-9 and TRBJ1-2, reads DTGVSQNPRHKITKRGQNVTFRCDPISEHNRLYWYRQTLGQGPEFLTYFQNEAQLEKSRLLSDRFSAERPKGSFSTLEIQRTEQGDSAMYLCASSLGAGGGYTFGSGTRLTVV.

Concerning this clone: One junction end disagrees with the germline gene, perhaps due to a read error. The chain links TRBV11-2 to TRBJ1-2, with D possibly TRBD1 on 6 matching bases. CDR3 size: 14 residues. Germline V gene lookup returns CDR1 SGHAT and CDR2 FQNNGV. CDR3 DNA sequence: TGCGCCAGCAGCCGGGAGTTGGACAGCTATGGCTACACCTTC. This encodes CASSRELDSYGYTF.

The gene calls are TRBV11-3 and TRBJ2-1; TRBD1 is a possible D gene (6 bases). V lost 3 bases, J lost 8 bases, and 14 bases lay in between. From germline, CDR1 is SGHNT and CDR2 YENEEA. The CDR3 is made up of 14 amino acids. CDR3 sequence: CASSFRDTGDEQFF. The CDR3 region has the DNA TGTGCCAGCAGCTTTCGGGACACCGGGGATGAGCAGTTCTTC.

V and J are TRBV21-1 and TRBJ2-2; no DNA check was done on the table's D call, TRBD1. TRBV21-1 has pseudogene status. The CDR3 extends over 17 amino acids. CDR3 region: CASRRNIYTGLTGELFF. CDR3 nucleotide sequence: TGTGCCAGCAGGCGAAACATCTACACAGGCTTGACCGGGGAGCTGTTTTTT.

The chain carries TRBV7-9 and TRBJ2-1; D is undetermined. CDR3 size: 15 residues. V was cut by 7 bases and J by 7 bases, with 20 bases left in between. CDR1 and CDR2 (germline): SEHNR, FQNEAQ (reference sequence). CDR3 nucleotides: TGTGCCAGCACCCGACGGACGAGGACGGCTAATGAGCAGTTCTTC. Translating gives CASTRRTRTANEQFF.

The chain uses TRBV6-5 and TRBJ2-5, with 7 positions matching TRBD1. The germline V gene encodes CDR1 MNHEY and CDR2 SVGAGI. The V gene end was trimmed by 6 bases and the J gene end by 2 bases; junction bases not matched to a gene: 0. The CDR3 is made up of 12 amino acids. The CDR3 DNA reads TGTGCCAGCAGGGGACAGCAAGAGACCCAGTACTTC. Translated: CASRGQQETQYF.

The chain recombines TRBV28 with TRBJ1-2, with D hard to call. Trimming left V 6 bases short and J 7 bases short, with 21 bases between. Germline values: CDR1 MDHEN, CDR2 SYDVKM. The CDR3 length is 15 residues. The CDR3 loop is CASRRPSAPFFGYTF. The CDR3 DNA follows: TGTGCCAGCAGACGCCCTAGCGCTCCCTTCTTTGGCTACACCTTC.

CDR3 DNA: TGTGCCAGCAGTGACGGATATAATTCACCCCTCCACTTT. This encodes CASSDGYNSPLHF. The V gene is TRBV6-4, the J gene TRBJ1-6; D is unresolved. The CDR3 is made up of 13 amino acids. Germline V CDR1 and CDR2: MRHNA, SNTAGT. The V end was cut by 2 bases, the J end by 4 bases, with 3 bases between.